A selection of T cell receptor beta chains follows, all from one sample in a study of blood T cell repertoires in COVID-19. Libraries were prepared by immunoSEQ multiplex PCR; TCRdb keeps only in-frame clonotypes and omits some of them. Of 75,000 to 80,000 clones in the sample, about 87% were seen once. The sequencing sample was made of peripheral blood. All receptors come from a human donor in a cohort sampled during active COVID-19. The CDR3 runs from the conserved cysteine through the conserved F or W. The D gene is left open where the match is weak. Expanded clones get a size class; other rows say once, few or many, or leave the size out.

abundance: .
j_gene: TRBJ2-7
v_gene: TRBV6-5
d_gene: .
CDR3aa: CASYGQMSSYEQYF
CDR3nt: TGTGCCAGCTACGGACAGATGAGTTCCTACGAGCAGTACTTC

abundance: .
j_gene: TRBJ1-4
v_gene: TRBV18
d_gene: .
CDR3aa: CASSLRGTNEKLFF
CDR3nt: TGTGCCAGCTCACTTAGGGGAACTAATGAAAAACTGTTTTTT

abundance: .
j_gene: TRBJ2-1
v_gene: TRBV7-3
d_gene: TRBD2
CDR3aa: CASSQSGGVNEQFF
CDR3nt: TGTGCCAGCAGCCAAAGCGGGGGGGTCAATGAGCAGTTCTTC

abundance: .
j_gene: TRBJ2-5
v_gene: TRBV9
d_gene: TRBD2
CDR3aa: CASSERLAGGQETQYF
CDR3nt: TGTGCCAGCAGCGAAAGACTAGCGGGGGGCCAAGAGACCCAGTACTTC

abundance: .
j_gene: TRBJ1-2
v_gene: TRBV29-1
d_gene: TRBD1
CDR3aa: CSVERTGGGYGYTF
CDR3nt: TGCAGCGTTGAAAGGACAGGGGGGGGCTATGGCTACACCTTC

abundance: few
j_gene: TRBJ2-1
v_gene: TRBV2
d_gene: .
CDR3aa: CASTVSRNEQFF
CDR3nt: TGTGCCAGCACTGTATCCCGCAATGAGCAGTTCTTC

abundance: .
j_gene: TRBJ2-2
v_gene: TRBV3-1/TRBV3-2
d_gene: TRBD1
CDR3aa: CASSRGTGDTGELFF
CDR3nt: TGTGCCAGCAGCCGAGGGACAGGGGATACCGGGGAGCTGTTTTTT

abundance: once
j_gene: TRBJ2-1
v_gene: TRBV11-3
d_gene: TRBD2
CDR3aa: CASSLEGLAGDEQFF
CDR3nt: TGTGCCAGCAGCTTAGAGGGACTAGCGGGAGATGAGCAGTTCTTC

abundance: .
j_gene: TRBJ2-7
v_gene: TRBV21-1
d_gene: .
CDR3aa: CANPRGGSAYEQYF
CDR3nt: TGTGCCAACCCTAGGGGGGGGTCGGCTTACGAGCAGTACTTC

abundance: .
j_gene: TRBJ2-5
v_gene: TRBV5-1
d_gene: TRBD1
CDR3aa: CASSPTGAGGLETQYF
CDR3nt: TGCGCCAGCAGCCCCACCGGGGCAGGGGGTTTGGAGACCCAGTACTTC

abundance: .
j_gene: TRBJ2-2
v_gene: TRBV10-2
d_gene: .
CDR3aa: CASGRAAGELFF
CDR3nt: TGCGCCAGCGGGCGCGCTGCCGGGGAGCTGTTTTTT

abundance: .
j_gene: TRBJ2-3
v_gene: TRBV14
d_gene: TRBD2
CDR3aa: CASSQDLGGGAFRTDTQYF
CDR3nt: TGTGCCAGCAGCCAAGATCTTGGCGGGGGGGCCTTTCGAACAGATACGCAGTATTTT

abundance: .
j_gene: TRBJ1-5
v_gene: TRBV6-1
d_gene: .
CDR3aa: CASSETTGYNQPQHF
CDR3nt: TGTGCCAGCAGTGAAACGACAGGATACAATCAGCCCCAGCATTTT

abundance: .
j_gene: TRBJ1-1
v_gene: TRBV10-3
d_gene: TRBD1
CDR3aa: CASRQGPNTEAFF
CDR3nt: TGTGCCAGCCGACAGGGACCGAACACTGAAGCTTTCTTT

abundance: .
j_gene: TRBJ2-3
v_gene: TRBV15
d_gene: TRBD1
CDR3aa: CATSRSRDRGYPTQYF
CDR3nt: TGTGCCACCAGCAGATCCCGGGACAGGGGCTACCCAACGCAGTATTTT

abundance: .
j_gene: TRBJ2-5
v_gene: TRBV4-1
d_gene: .
CDR3aa: CASSPQKTQVRETQYF
CDR3nt: TGCGCCAGCAGCCCCCAAAAAACCCAGGTTCGGGAGACCCAGTACTTC

abundance: .
j_gene: TRBJ2-1
v_gene: TRBV19
d_gene: TRBD1
CDR3aa: CASSTPGTDVNEQFF
CDR3nt: TGTGCCAGTAGTACCCCCGGGACAGACGTTAATGAGCAGTTCTTC

abundance: .
j_gene: TRBJ2-2
v_gene: TRBV6-5
d_gene: TRBD1
CDR3aa: CASRRTGYTGELFF
CDR3nt: TGTGCCAGCAGGAGGACAGGGTACACCGGGGAGCTGTTTTTT

abundance: .
j_gene: TRBJ1-5
v_gene: TRBV3-1/TRBV3-2
d_gene: TRBD1
CDR3aa: CASSPGTGDQPQHF
CDR3nt: TGTGCCAGCAGCCCCGGGACAGGGGATCAGCCCCAGCATTTT

abundance: .
j_gene: TRBJ1-2
v_gene: TRBV30
d_gene: TRBD1
CDR3aa: CAWSVRQGINYGYTF
CDR3nt: TGTGCCTGGAGTGTTAGACAGGGGATCAACTATGGCTACACCTTC

abundance: .
j_gene: TRBJ2-1
v_gene: TRBV12-3/TRBV12-4
d_gene: .
CDR3aa: CASSPGTKQFF
CDR3nt: TGTGCCAGCAGTCCAGGGACAAAGCAGTTCTTC

abundance: .
j_gene: TRBJ2-6
v_gene: TRBV10-3
d_gene: TRBD1
CDR3aa: CAISGQGAFGANVLTF
CDR3nt: TGTGCCATCAGTGGACAGGGGGCATTTGGGGCCAACGTCCTGACTTTC

abundance: .
j_gene: TRBJ1-6
v_gene: TRBV28
d_gene: TRBD1
CDR3aa: CASSPRDSGLHF
CDR3nt: TGTGCCAGCAGTCCCCGGGACAGTGGCCTCCACTTT

abundance: .
j_gene: TRBJ2-7
v_gene: TRBV21-1
d_gene: .
CDR3aa: CASSADRRPPLAGGPEEPGEQYF
CDR3nt: TGTGCCAGCAGCGCCGACCGCCGCCCGCCACTAGCGGGAGGGCCCGAAGAACCGGGCGAGCAGTACTTC

abundance: .
j_gene: TRBJ2-2
v_gene: TRBV2
d_gene: .
CDR3aa: CASSVDGGSNTGELFF
CDR3nt: TGTGCCAGCAGTGTGGACGGGGGATCGAACACCGGGGAGCTGTTTTTT

abundance: .
j_gene: TRBJ1-3
v_gene: TRBV28
d_gene: .
CDR3aa: CASNPLSGADSGNTIYF
CDR3nt: TGTGCCAGCAACCCTCTCTCAGGGGCCGACTCTGGAAACACCATATATTTT

abundance: .
j_gene: TRBJ2-1
v_gene: TRBV9
d_gene: .
CDR3aa: CASSVSIHEQFF
CDR3nt: TGTGCCAGCAGCGTATCAATTCATGAGCAGTTCTTC

abundance: once
j_gene: TRBJ2-7
v_gene: TRBV18
d_gene: .
CDR3aa: CASSPSGTPTGEQYF
CDR3nt: TGTGCCAGCTCACCTAGCGGTACCCCTACGGGCGAGCAGTACTTC

abundance: .
j_gene: TRBJ1-1
v_gene: TRBV4-2
d_gene: .
CDR3aa: CASSQVRQGKDTEAFF
CDR3nt: TGTGCCAGCAGCCAAGTTAGGCAGGGTAAGGACACTGAAGCTTTCTTT

abundance: .
j_gene: TRBJ2-3
v_gene: TRBV9
d_gene: TRBD2
CDR3aa: CASSWGGGSSTDTQYF
CDR3nt: TGTGCCAGCAGCTGGGGCGGGGGGTCTAGCACAGATACGCAGTATTTT

abundance: .
j_gene: TRBJ2-1
v_gene: TRBV7-9
d_gene: TRBD1
CDR3aa: CASSLATGGPIEQFF
CDR3nt: TGTGCCAGCAGCTTAGCGACAGGGGGGCCCATAGAGCAGTTCTTC

abundance: .
j_gene: TRBJ2-7
v_gene: TRBV3-1/TRBV3-2
d_gene: .
CDR3aa: CASSQIYPLSYEQYF
CDR3nt: TGTGCCAGCAGCCAAATCTACCCTCTCTCCTACGAGCAGTACTTC

abundance: few
j_gene: TRBJ1-1
v_gene: TRBV27
d_gene: .
CDR3aa: CASSLFLGGPKMNTEAFF
CDR3nt: TGTGCCAGCAGTTTATTCCTTGGAGGTCCGAAGATGAACACTGAAGCTTTCTTT

abundance: .
j_gene: TRBJ1-2
v_gene: TRBV19
d_gene: TRBD1
CDR3aa: CASSILTGNGYTF
CDR3nt: TGTGCCAGTAGTATACTGACAGGGAACGGCTACACCTTC

abundance: .
j_gene: TRBJ1-5
v_gene: TRBV4-1
d_gene: .
CDR3aa: CASSQAPGSLIDQPQHF
CDR3nt: TGCGCCAGCAGCCAAGCCCCCGGGAGCCTAATTGATCAGCCCCAGCATTTT

abundance: .
j_gene: TRBJ1-2
v_gene: TRBV18
d_gene: TRBD1
CDR3aa: CASSRDFDRAIPYGYTF
CDR3nt: TGTGCCAGCTCACGCGACTTTGACAGGGCGATTCCCTATGGCTACACCTTC

abundance: few
j_gene: TRBJ2-2
v_gene: TRBV2
d_gene: TRBD1
CDR3aa: CASRETGHTGELFF
CDR3nt: TGTGCCAGCAGAGAGACAGGGCACACCGGGGAGCTGTTTTTT

abundance: .
j_gene: TRBJ2-5
v_gene: TRBV5-8
d_gene: .
CDR3aa: CASSPEPRAETQYF
CDR3nt: TGTGCCAGCAGCCCCGAACCCAGGGCAGAGACCCAGTACTTC

abundance: once
j_gene: TRBJ1-1
v_gene: TRBV7-6
d_gene: .
CDR3aa: CASSKTARGMNTEAFF
CDR3nt: TGTGCCAGCAGCAAAACAGCCAGGGGTATGAACACTGAAGCTTTCTTT

abundance: few
j_gene: TRBJ1-2
v_gene: TRBV2
d_gene: .
CDR3aa: CASSVAGAYGYTF
CDR3nt: TGTGCCAGCAGTGTCGCAGGGGCCTATGGCTACACCTTC

abundance: .
j_gene: TRBJ2-7
v_gene: TRBV28
d_gene: TRBD1
CDR3aa: CASSPRTGGPTYEQYF
CDR3nt: TGTGCCAGCAGTCCCAGAACAGGGGGCCCAACCTACGAGCAGTACTTC

abundance: .
j_gene: TRBJ2-1
v_gene: TRBV19
d_gene: TRBD2
CDR3aa: CASSISVSRGGREQFF
CDR3nt: TGTGCCAGTAGTATATCCGTCTCGCGGGGGGGCCGGGAGCAGTTCTTC

abundance: .
j_gene: TRBJ2-3
v_gene: TRBV4-1
d_gene: TRBD1
CDR3aa: CASSQDLANRGVSDTQYF
CDR3nt: TGCGCCAGCAGCCAAGATCTGGCGAACAGGGGAGTATCAGATACGCAGTATTTT

abundance: .
j_gene: TRBJ2-7
v_gene: TRBV30
d_gene: TRBD1
CDR3aa: CAWSVEGAGQYF
CDR3nt: TGTGCCTGGAGTGTAGAGGGGGCAGGGCAGTACTTC

abundance: .
j_gene: TRBJ2-7
v_gene: TRBV5-5
d_gene: TRBD1
CDR3aa: CASSLSGTGDYEQYF
CDR3nt: TGTGCCAGCAGCCTCTCCGGGACAGGGGATTACGAGCAGTACTTC

abundance: .
j_gene: TRBJ2-7
v_gene: TRBV4-2
d_gene: .
CDR3aa: CASSQDYDSSYEQYF
CDR3nt: TGTGCCAGCAGCCAAGATTATGACTCTTCCTACGAGCAGTACTTC

abundance: .
j_gene: TRBJ2-2
v_gene: TRBV14
d_gene: TRBD2
CDR3aa: CASSLTPGTRRTGELFF
CDR3nt: TGTGCCAGCAGCCTTACCCCTGGGACTAGACGGACCGGGGAGCTGTTTTTT

abundance: .
j_gene: TRBJ1-3
v_gene: TRBV30
d_gene: TRBD1
CDR3aa: CACHPGTGAGNTIYF
CDR3nt: TGTGCCTGTCATCCCGGGACAGGGGCTGGAAACACCATATATTTT